This TCR beta chain was documented in a study of T cell changes during pregnancy in multiple sclerosis. Sequenced by immunoSEQ multiplex PCR; TCRdb stores in-frame clones only, minus some. This table has tens of thousands of clones, less than 95% appearing once. J was trimmed by 4 bases and V by 4 bases; bases with no gene match: 4. CDR3 size: 15 residues. Per germline, CDR1 SEHNR and CDR2 FQNEAQ (reference sequence). The source of this sequence is a female donor with multiple sclerosis, enrolled in a pregnancy study. This specimen consisted of peripheral blood, obtained before pregnancy. This chain connects TRBV7-9 to TRBJ1-1; 12 bases are a match to TRBD1. CDR3 residues: CASSWGQGASTEAFF. Written as DNA, the CDR3 is TGTGCCAGCAGCTGGGGACAGGGGGCGAGCACTGAAGCTTTCTTT. Together with reference TRBV7-9 and TRBJ1-1, the CDR3 gives the full variable domain: DTGVSQNPRHKITKRGQNVTFRCDPISEHNRLYWYRQTLGQGPEFLTYFQNEAQLEKSRLLSDRFSAERPKGSFSTLEIQRTEQGDSAMYLCASSWGQGASTEAFFGQGTRLTVV.